This T cell receptor beta chain was identified in a study of cytotoxic CD8 clonotypes in ibrutinib-treated CLL. The CDR3 is 15 amino acids. V was trimmed by 0 bases and J by 0 bases, leaving 9 bases between them. The germline V gene encodes CDR1 SGHRS and CDR2 YFSETQ. This clone turned up a few times. Investigators sought sequencing depths of between 1 in 200,000 and 1 in 1 million T cells. TCRdb's copy holds only in-frame clones and misses some; the assay was immunoSEQ multiplex PCR. The sample records more than 150,000 clones, around 72% being singletons. The sample here was PBMCs, taken after 24 months of ibrutinib treatment. The chain is built from TRBV5-1 and TRBJ1-1, with D possibly being TRBD1 (5 bases). This receptor was identified in a human donor with chronic lymphocytic leukemia. The CDR3 DNA reads TGCGCCAGCAGCTTGGTTCGGGGGTTGAACACTGAAGCTTTCTTT. Its translation is CASSLVRGLNTEAFF.